This record covers a single T cell receptor (beta chain). The antigen is not known. No treatment of any kind had been given to any patient before thyroid surgery. With MiXCR, TCRdb reprocessed the PCR reads. The repertoire holds some 18,000 clones, approximately 35% seen once, with 8% to 10% in the top ten. The data were taken from a study of metastatic and nonmetastatic thyroid tumors. At the level of the study: For malignant and benign thyroid patients, tumor or nodule tissue and blood were the sources whose repertoires were compared. General study findings and limits: Across blood and tumor, TCR beta diversity in malignant thyroid tumors was reportedly significantly higher than in benign nodules.

This CDR3 has 12 residues. Deletions cut 4 bases from V and 10 bases from J, with 16 bases between. The germline CDR1 and CDR2 sequences are GTSNPN and SVGIG (reference sequence). This TCR was recovered from a male donor with papillary thyroid cancer or a benign thyroid nodule (not recorded which). Some clones in this sample may be carry-over from other donors' samples. The sample consisted of tumor tissue. The J gene is TRBJ1-2, the V gene TRBV30; D might be TRBD1 (6 bases). The CDR3 loop is CAWISGGHVYTF. CDR3 nucleotides: TGTGCCTGGATTTCCGGGGGCCATGTCTACACCTTC.